The sequence of this TCR beta chain was determined in a study of blood T cells in healthy people across ages. The study's findings and limits: Naive CD4+ cell counts and diversity both ran higher in long-lived than in aged donors. Unsorted PBMCs blocked a conclusive comparison of naive and antigen-experienced cells. A roughly linear age-dependent decrease characterized TCR beta diversity per million T cells. Strong correlation existed between TCR beta diversity and naive T cell percentage.

The second PCR ran roughly 7 to 11 cycles with a sample-barcoded 5' primer and J-beta primers. In TCRdb, the 5' RACE reads were re-called with MiXCR into one record per CDR3 protein. The sample lists about 1 million distinct CDR3 sequences; 35% to 55% were seen once. Of note for this clonotype: The antigen remains unidentified.

Per the germline V gene, CDR1 is MGHDK and CDR2 is SYGVNS. V was clipped by 2 bases and J by 14 bases; unmatched bases: 10. The CDR3 is made up of 15 amino acids. Sequencing was done on a sample of blood. This TCR was sampled from a woman aged 60-75 years in good health. The gene calls are TRBV25-1 and TRBJ2-1; 12 bases align to TRBD2. The CDR3 protein is CASSEGSSGRATEFF. In DNA form, the CDR3 reads TGTGCCAGCAGTGAAGGGTCTAGCGGGAGGGCAACGGAGTTCTTC.